The following is a T cell receptor (beta chain) sequence with its context. This specimen comes from a study of graft-versus-host responses after intestinal transplantation. Looking at the study overall: Recipients got multivisceral, liver-intestinal, or isolated intestinal transplants. The study gave all recipients anti-thymocyte globulin induction, then tacrolimus and steroids for approximately three years.

The repertoire was sequenced with immunoSEQ multiplex PCR; TCRdb's copy has only in-frame clones and lacks some. The data hold fewer than 15,000 clones, with around a third observed a single time. The plating included approximately 200,000 irradiated, violet-dye-labeled stimulator cells together with approximately 200,000 CFSE-labeled responder cells. Proliferating responders of the CD3+CD4+ and CD3+CD8+ phenotypes with low CFSE were sorted after the reaction. The CDR3 is made up of 15 amino acids. With 1 base clipped from V and 6 bases from J, the junction kept 7 bases outside the gene matches. The germline gives CDR1 MGHDK, CDR2 SYGVNS. Study-wide points: Recipient marrow held GvH clones, some first seen in ileum or blood.

The sequence came from a human patient who received an intestinal transplant. The specimen was alloreactive CD8+ T cells from a mixed lymphocyte reaction culture, collected before intestinal transplant. The sample's subset: CFSE-low proliferating T cells sorted from roughly six-day pre-transplant mixed lymphocyte reaction (GvH or HvG direction). V and J are TRBV25-1 and TRBJ1-2, with 8 bases fitting TRBD1. The CDR3 loop is CASSEWGTGGHGYTF. CDR3 nucleotides: TGTGCCAGCAGTGAATGGGGAACAGGGGGGCATGGCTACACCTTC.